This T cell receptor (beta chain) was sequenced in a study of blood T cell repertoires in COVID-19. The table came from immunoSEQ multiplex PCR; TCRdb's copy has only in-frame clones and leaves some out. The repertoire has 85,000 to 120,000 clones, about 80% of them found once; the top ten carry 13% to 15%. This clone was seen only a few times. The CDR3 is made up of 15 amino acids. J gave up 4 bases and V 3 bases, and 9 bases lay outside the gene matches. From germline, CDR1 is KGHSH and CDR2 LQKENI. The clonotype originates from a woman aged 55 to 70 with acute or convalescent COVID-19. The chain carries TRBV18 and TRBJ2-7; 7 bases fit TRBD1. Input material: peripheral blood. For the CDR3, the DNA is TGTGCCAGCTCACCCCGACAGGGTATCGTATACGAGCAGTACTTC. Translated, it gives CASSPRQGIVYEQYF. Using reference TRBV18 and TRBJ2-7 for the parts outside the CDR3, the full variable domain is NAGVMQNPRHLVRRRGQEARLRCSPMKGHSHVYWYRQLPEEGLKFMVYLQKENIIDESGMPKERFSAEFPKEGPSILRIQQVVRGDSAAYFCASSPRQGIVYEQYFGPGTRLTVT.